These 10 T cell receptor beta chains were all obtained from the same sample, sequenced in a study of CD8+CD57+ T cells in acquired aplastic anemia. Using genomic DNA as the template, TCR beta VDJ and CDR3 profiling was carried out. TCRdb itself ran the reads through MiXCR, one entry per CDR3 protein. The sample yields about 180,000 distinct CDR3 sequences, around half seen once. Patients who underwent sequencing had shown CD8+CD57+ cell expansion by flow cytometry. Specimen: sorted CD4+, CD8+, or CD8+CD57+ T cells (not recorded which) from PBMCs. The source of these receptors is a human donor with aplastic anemia.

This clonotype was counted only a few times. The rearrangement links TRBV19 to TRBJ1-1; unclear D gene. The ends were cut back, 4 bases at V and 1 base at J, with 7 bases in the middle. There are 13 residues in the CDR3. CDR1 and CDR2 from the germline V gene are LNHDA and SQIVND (reference sequence). Written as DNA, the CDR3 is TGTGCCAGTAGTAAGGCACCGAACACTGAAGCTTTCTTT. This gives the protein CASSKAPNTEAFF.

This clonotype was observed at least ten times. The CDR3 nucleotides read TGCGCCAGCAGCTTGGCCGGGTCTCAAGAGACCCAGTACTTC. Protein: CASSLAGSQETQYF. This sequence joins TRBV5-1 and TRBJ2-5; no definite D call. CDR3 length: 14 residues. CDR1 is SGHRS and CDR2 is YFSETQ in the germline V gene. Trimming took 0 bases from V and 2 from J, leaving 8 bases between them.

V is TRBV29-1 and J is TRBJ2-7, with D tentatively TRBD2 (6 bases). Germline V gives CDR1 SQVTM, CDR2 ANQGSEA. V was trimmed by 4 bases and J by 1 base, leaving 17 bases between them. The CDR3 totals 15 residues. CDR3 protein: CSVGGAEGSSYEQYF. Here the CDR3 DNA reads TGCAGCGTTGGCGGCGCGGAGGGATCATCCTACGAGCAGTACTTC.

J is TRBJ2-1 and V is TRBV24-1; D remains ambiguous. This CDR3 contains 13 residues. Trimming took off 5 bases at V and 10 bases at J, with 14 bases between the two ends. Germline CDR1 and CDR2: KGHDR and SFDVKD. The CDR3 region has the DNA TGTGCCACCAGTGCCTCTTTAGTGGGGGAGCAGTTCTTC. It is translated as CATSASLVGEQFF.

The V gene is TRBV2, the J gene TRBJ1-1; D unresolved. With 6 bases removed from V and 3 bases from J, the gap between germline ends came to 11 bases. CDR1 is SNHLY and CDR2 is FYNNEI in the germline V gene. The CDR3 has 13 residues. The CDR3: CASRGGFDTEAFF. In nucleotides, the CDR3 is TGTGCCAGCAGAGGCGGATTTGACACTGAAGCTTTCTTT. Combining the CDR3 with reference TRBV2 and TRBJ1-1 gives the whole variable domain EPEVTQTPSHQVTQMGQEVILRCVPISNHLYFYWYRQILGQKVEFLVSFYNNEISEKSEIFDDQFSVERPDGSNFTLKIRSTKLEDSAMYFCASRGGFDTEAFFGQGTRLTVV.

To note about this clonotype: This clone may be a read error of a much larger clone one base away. J is TRBJ1-2 and V is TRBV5-6; maybe TRBD1 (5 bases). Trimming shortened V by 5 bases and J by 6 bases, and 20 bases separated the two germline ends. Germline CDR1 and CDR2: SGHDT and YYEEEE. This CDR3 contains 15 residues. The CDR3 is CASRSSRDPGHGYTF. The CDR3 DNA reads as TGTGCCAGCAGATCATCTCGGGACCCCGGCCATGGCTACACCTTC.

This clonotype was observed a few times. The chain links TRBV20-1 to TRBJ1-2; D is possibly TRBD1 (6 bases). The germline V gene has CDR1 DFQATT and CDR2 SNEGSKA (reference sequence). This CDR3 has 18 residues. The V end was cut by 0 bases, the J end by 1 base, with 21 bases between. Written as DNA, the CDR3 is TGCAGTGCTAGAGATGTGGGACCCCGACAGGCTTTTAACTATGGCTACACCTTC. Translating gives CSARDVGPRQAFNYGYTF.

The gene calls are TRBV2 and TRBJ1-2; D gene ambiguous. Germline V lookup: CDR1 SNHLY, CDR2 FYNNEI. V lost 6 bases to trimming and J lost 2 bases, with 10 bases between them. The CDR3 extends over 13 amino acids. The CDR3 nucleotides read TGTGCCAGCAGCGCGGTAGTGAACTATGGCTACACCTTC. Its protein product is CASSAVVNYGYTF.

This clonotype was seen once. This chain uses TRBV7-8 with TRBJ1-3; 10 bases map to TRBD1. CDR3 length: 15 amino acids. Trimming took 5 bases from V and 7 from J; bases not matched to a gene: 8. The germline gives CDR1 SGHVS, CDR2 FQNEAQ. The CDR3: CASSPRTGGWNTIYF. The CDR3 DNA follows: TGTGCCAGCAGCCCAAGGACAGGGGGTTGGAACACCATATATTTT.

This clonotype was counted ten times or more. The rearrangement joins TRBV19 to TRBJ2-7; TRBD1 matches at 8 bases. There are 16 residues in the CDR3. Losses at the gene ends were 2 bases for V and 5 bases for J; bases not matched to a gene: 11. Germline V lookup: CDR1 LNHDA, CDR2 SQIVND (reference sequence). CDR3 coding DNA: TGTGCCAGTAGTATATCGCAGGGGGCGACCCCAGACGAGCAGTACTTC. Translation gives CASSISQGATPDEQYF.